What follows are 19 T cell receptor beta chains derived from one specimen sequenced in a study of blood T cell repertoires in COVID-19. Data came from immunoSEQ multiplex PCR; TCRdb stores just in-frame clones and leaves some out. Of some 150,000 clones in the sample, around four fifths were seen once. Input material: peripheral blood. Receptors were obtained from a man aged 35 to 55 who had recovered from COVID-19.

CDR3 sequence: CASSLGPGADTQYF. As DNA, the CDR3 is TGTGCCAGCAGCTTAGGCCCGGGTGCAGATACGCAGTATTTT. The V and J genes are TRBV7-2 and TRBJ2-3; D remains ambiguous. The CDR3 has 14 amino acids. Trimming left V 1 base short and J 4 bases short, with 9 bases between. Germline-derived CDR1 and CDR2 are SGHTA and FQGNSA.

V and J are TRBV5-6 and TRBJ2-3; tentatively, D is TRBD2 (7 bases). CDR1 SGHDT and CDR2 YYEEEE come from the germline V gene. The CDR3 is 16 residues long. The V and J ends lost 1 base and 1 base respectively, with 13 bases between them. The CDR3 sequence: CASSLTGGAGTDTQYF. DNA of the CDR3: TGTGCCAGCAGCTTGACGGGGGGCGCGGGCACAGATACGCAGTATTTT.

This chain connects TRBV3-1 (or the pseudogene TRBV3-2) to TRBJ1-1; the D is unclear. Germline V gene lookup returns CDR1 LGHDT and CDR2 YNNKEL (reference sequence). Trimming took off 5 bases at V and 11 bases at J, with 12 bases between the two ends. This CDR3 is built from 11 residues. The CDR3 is CASSIQSRAFF. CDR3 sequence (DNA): TGTGCCAGCAGCATCCAAAGCCGTGCTTTCTTT.

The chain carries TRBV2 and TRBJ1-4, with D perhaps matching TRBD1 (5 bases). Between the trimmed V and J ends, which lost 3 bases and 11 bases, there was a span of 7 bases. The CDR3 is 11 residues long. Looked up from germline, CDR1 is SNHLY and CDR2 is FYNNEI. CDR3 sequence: CASSDQGKLFF. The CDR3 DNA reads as TGTGCCAGCAGTGATCAGGGTAAACTGTTTTTT.

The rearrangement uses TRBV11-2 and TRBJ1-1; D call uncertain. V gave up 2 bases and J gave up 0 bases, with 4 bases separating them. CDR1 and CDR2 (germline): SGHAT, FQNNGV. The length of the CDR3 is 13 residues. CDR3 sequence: CASSLSLNTEAFF. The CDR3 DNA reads TGTGCCAGCAGCTTAAGCCTGAACACTGAAGCTTTCTTT. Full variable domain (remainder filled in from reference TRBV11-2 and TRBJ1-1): EAGVAQSPRYKIIEKRQSVAFWCNPISGHATLYWYQQILGQGPKLLIQFQNNGVVDDSQLPKDRFSAERLKGVDSTLKIQPAKLEDSAVYLCASSLSLNTEAFFGQGTRLTVV.

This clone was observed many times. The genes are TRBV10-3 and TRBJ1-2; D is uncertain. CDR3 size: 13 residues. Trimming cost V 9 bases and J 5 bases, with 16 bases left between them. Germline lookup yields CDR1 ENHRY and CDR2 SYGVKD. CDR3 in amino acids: CAIAPEGNYGYTF. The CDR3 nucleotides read TGTGCCATTGCCCCGGAGGGCAATTATGGCTACACCTTC.

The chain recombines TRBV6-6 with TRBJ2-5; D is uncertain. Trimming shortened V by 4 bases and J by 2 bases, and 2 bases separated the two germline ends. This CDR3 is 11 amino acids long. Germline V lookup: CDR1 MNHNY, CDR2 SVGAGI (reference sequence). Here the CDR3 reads CASSSQETQYF. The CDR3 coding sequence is TGTGCCAGCAGTTCTCAAGAGACCCAGTACTTC.

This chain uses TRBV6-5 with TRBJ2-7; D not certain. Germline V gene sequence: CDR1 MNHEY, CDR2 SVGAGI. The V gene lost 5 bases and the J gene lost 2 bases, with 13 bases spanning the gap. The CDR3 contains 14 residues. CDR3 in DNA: TGTGCCAGCAGTAGCCAGGCCATCACCTACGAGCAGTACTTC. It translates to CASSSQAITYEQYF.

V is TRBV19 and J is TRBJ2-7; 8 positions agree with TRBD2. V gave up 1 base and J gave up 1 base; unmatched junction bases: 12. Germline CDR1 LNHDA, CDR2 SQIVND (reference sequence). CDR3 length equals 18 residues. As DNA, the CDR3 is TGTGCCAGTAGTATAGGGGACGGGAGGGGACACAGATCCTACGAGCAGTACTTC. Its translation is CASSIGDGRGHRSYEQYF.

The CDR3 reads CASSPPGGAGETQYF. CDR3 bases: TGTGCCAGCAGCCCTCCCGGGGGGGCAGGGGAGACCCAGTACTTC. The chain couples TRBV9 to TRBJ2-5, with TRBD2 matching 8 bases. V shed 4 bases, J shed 5 bases, and the junction held 10 bases outside the gene matches. The CDR3 covers 15 residues. Germline V gives CDR1 SGDLS, CDR2 YYNGEE.

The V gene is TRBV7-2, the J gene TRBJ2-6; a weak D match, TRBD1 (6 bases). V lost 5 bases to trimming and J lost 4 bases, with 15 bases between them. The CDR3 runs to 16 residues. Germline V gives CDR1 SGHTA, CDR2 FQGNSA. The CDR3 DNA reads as TGTGCCAGCAGCGGGGCCAGGGGATCAGGGGCCAACGTCCTGACTTTC. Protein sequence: CASSGARGSGANVLTF.

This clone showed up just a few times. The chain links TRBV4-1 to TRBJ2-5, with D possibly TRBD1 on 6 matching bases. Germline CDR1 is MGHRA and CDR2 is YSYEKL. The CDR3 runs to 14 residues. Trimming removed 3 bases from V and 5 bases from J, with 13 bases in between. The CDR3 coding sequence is TGCGCCAGCAGCCAGGGACACCAAAAGGAGACCCAGTACTTC. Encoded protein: CASSQGHQKETQYF.

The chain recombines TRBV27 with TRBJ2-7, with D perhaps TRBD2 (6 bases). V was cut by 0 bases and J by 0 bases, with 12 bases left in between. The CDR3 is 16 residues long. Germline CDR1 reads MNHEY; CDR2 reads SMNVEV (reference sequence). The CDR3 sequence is CASSLSLPSDSYEQYF. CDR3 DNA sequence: TGTGCCAGCAGTTTATCCCTCCCTAGCGACTCCTACGAGCAGTACTTC.

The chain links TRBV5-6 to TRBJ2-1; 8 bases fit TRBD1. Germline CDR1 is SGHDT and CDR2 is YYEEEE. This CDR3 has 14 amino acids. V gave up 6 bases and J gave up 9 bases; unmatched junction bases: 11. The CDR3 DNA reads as TGTGCCAGCAACGACAGGGGTTGGATTGGTGAGCAGTTCTTC. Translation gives CASNDRGWIGEQFF.

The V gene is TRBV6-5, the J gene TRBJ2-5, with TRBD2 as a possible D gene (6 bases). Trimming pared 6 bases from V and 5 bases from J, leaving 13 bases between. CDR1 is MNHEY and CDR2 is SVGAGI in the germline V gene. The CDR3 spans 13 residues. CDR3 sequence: CASRQRELETQYF. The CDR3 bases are TGTGCCAGCAGACAACGGGAGCTGGAGACCCAGTACTTC.

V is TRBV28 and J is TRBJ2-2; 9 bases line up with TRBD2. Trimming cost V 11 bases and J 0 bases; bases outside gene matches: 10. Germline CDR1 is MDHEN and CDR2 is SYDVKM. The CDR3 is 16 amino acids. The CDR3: CACALAGRANTGELFF. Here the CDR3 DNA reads TGTGCCTGTGCGCTAGCGGGACGCGCGAACACCGGGGAGCTGTTTTTT.

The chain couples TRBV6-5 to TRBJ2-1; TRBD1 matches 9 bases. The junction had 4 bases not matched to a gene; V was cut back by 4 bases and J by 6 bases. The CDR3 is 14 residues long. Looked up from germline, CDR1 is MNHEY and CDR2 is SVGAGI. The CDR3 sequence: CASSLDRGFNEQFF. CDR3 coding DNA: TGTGCCAGCAGTTTGGACAGGGGATTCAATGAGCAGTTCTTC.

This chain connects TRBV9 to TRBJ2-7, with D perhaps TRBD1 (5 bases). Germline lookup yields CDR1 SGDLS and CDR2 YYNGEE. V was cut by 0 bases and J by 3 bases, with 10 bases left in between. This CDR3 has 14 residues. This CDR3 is CASSVELGVYEQYF. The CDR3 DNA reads TGTGCCAGCAGCGTAGAATTAGGGGTCTACGAGCAGTACTTC.

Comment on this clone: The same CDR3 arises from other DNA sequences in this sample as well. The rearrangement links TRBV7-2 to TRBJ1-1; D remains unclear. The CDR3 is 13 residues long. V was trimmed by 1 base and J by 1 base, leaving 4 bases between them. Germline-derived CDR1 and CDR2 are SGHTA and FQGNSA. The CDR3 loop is CASSLDRNTEAFF. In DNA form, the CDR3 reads TGTGCCAGCAGCTTAGACAGGAACACTGAAGCTTTCTTT.